Following are 8 T cell receptor beta chains from one sample sequenced in a study of beta chain features in type 1 diabetes. Regarding the study as a whole: When Type 1 diabetes patients were examined, their TCRB CDR3s proved moderately but significantly shorter in all four CD4+ subsets.

The authors reverse transcribed all of the isolated RNA, so sequencing captured expressed TCRB transcripts. Sequencing used immunoSEQ multiplex PCR; TCRdb keeps in-frame clones, though not all of them. The sample shows more than 100,000 clones, around 9% of them seen only once. No cognate antigen is known for these TCRs. Sequencing was carried out using central memory CD4+ T cells from blood. The receptors stem from a man aged 25-45 years with type 1 diabetes.

This clone was recorded a few times. Other DNA sequences of this sample code for an identical CDR3. The chain carries TRBV15 and TRBJ2-7; 7 positions agree with TRBD1. The V and J ends lost 1 base and 6 bases, in that order; junction bases with no gene match: 3. There are 13 residues in the CDR3. The V gene's germline CDR1 is LNHNV and CDR2 YYDKDF (reference sequence). The DNA for the CDR3 is TGTGCCACCAGCAGAGGACAGGGCACCGAGCAGTACTTC. It translates to CATSRGQGTEQYF.

This chain uses TRBV27 with TRBJ2-7, with 8 bases fitting TRBD1. The V segment lost 5 bases and the J segment 6 bases; nucleotides outside the gene matches: 9. This CDR3 is 14 amino acids long. The germline gives CDR1 MNHEY, CDR2 SMNVEV (reference sequence). The CDR3 sequence is CASSTHQGAGEQYF. The CDR3 DNA is TGTGCCAGCAGTACTCATCAGGGGGCGGGCGAGCAGTACTTC.

This clone was observed a few times. J is TRBJ2-5 and V is TRBV15, with 9 bases aligning to TRBD2. The germline gives CDR1 LNHNV, CDR2 YYDKDF (reference sequence). With 2 bases clipped from V and 5 bases from J, the junction kept 9 bases outside the gene matches. This CDR3 has 16 residues. The CDR3, as DNA: TGTGCCACCAGCAGACGCCTAGCGGGGCTTGGGGAGACCCAGTACTTC. Translation: CATSRRLAGLGETQYF.

Concerning this clone itself: A junction boundary mismatches the germline segment, possibly from a read error. This sequence joins TRBV7-7 and TRBJ2-3; 8 bases are shared with TRBD2. The germline V gene encodes CDR1 SSHAT and CDR2 FNYEAQ (reference sequence). The CDR3 is 15 amino acids. CDR3 coding DNA: TGTGCTAGCAGCTTGGGCGGGGGGCCCACAGATACGCAGTATTTT. This translates into CASSLGGGPTDTQYF.

A few counts support this clone. The chain employs TRBV7-9 and TRBJ1-2; D might be TRBD1 (5 bases). CDR1 and CDR2 from the germline V gene are SEHNR and FQNEAQ (reference sequence). V lost 8 bases and J 4 bases, leaving 11 bases between the germline ends. The CDR3 spans 12 residues. The CDR3 spells CASSTEPYGYTF. CDR3 coding DNA: TGTGCCAGCTCGACAGAACCCTATGGCTACACCTTC.

This clone was seen a handful of times. V usage is TRBV4-3 and J usage is TRBJ2-7; 8 nucleotides line up with TRBD1. V trimming: 2 bases; J trimming: 1 base; junction bases outside the gene matches: 4. Germline V gives CDR1 LGHNA, CDR2 YSLEER. CDR3 size: 15 residues. CDR3 region: CASSQQTGVSYEQYF. In DNA, the CDR3 is TGCGCCAGCAGCCAACAGACAGGGGTGTCCTACGAGCAGTACTTC.

The V gene is TRBV12-5, the J gene TRBJ2-3; 10 bases align to TRBD2. V shed 6 bases and J 3 bases; nucleotides not matched to a gene: 15. CDR3 length: 18 residues. The germline gives CDR1 LGHNT, CDR2 FRNRAP. For the CDR3, the DNA is TGTGCTAGTGGCCCCGGGCGTAGCGGGGGGCCTGGGACAGATACGCAGTATTTT. This sequence encodes CASGPGRSGGPGTDTQYF.

This clone has just a few counts. Other DNA sequences in the same sample also yield this CDR3. V gene TRBV6-5 combines with J gene TRBJ1-1; weak D call: TRBD1 (6 bases). Trimming pared 0 bases from V and 5 bases from J, leaving 7 bases between. The germline gives CDR1 MNHEY, CDR2 SVGAGI. The CDR3 is 13 residues long. CDR3 nucleotides: TGTGCCAGCAGTTACTCGAGGGGGACTGAAGCTTTCTTT. As protein: CASSYSRGTEAFF.